This TCR beta chain was found in a study of blood T cell repertoires in COVID-19. At the level of the study: The samples span acute and convalescent COVID-19 from the United States, Italy and Spain.

Method: immunoSEQ multiplex PCR; TCRdb's copy keeps in-frame clones and lacks some. The top ten hold approximately 1.7% of the sample, which has more than 200,000 clones, around nine tenths seen once. Trimming left V 1 base short and J 0 bases short, with 7 bases between. CDR1 is LNHDA, CDR2 SQIVND, per germline (reference sequence). The CDR3 runs to 15 residues. Across over 20 US areas, participants ranged in age from roughly 18 to 95 years. Two negative PCRs, clearance, or symptom resolution had been documented for recovered Cohort 3 donors. Sequencing input: PBMCs or T cells enriched from blood (not recorded which). The rearrangement links TRBV19 to TRBJ1-5; unclear D gene. The TCR comes from a woman aged 45-59 years who had recovered from COVID-19. The chain's CDR3 is CASSIVRGSNQPQHF. CDR3 sequence (DNA): TGTGCCAGTAGTATAGTTCGCGGTAGCAATCAGCCCCAGCATTTT.